The 20 T cell receptor beta chains below were found in one sample sequenced in a study of shared clonotypes between healthy human individuals. CD45RO negativity and positive selection for CCR7 defined naive CD8 cells, a population that excluded terminally differentiated effector memory CD45RA+ cells. Libraries were prepared by immunoSEQ multiplex PCR; TCRdb keeps only in-frame clonotypes and omits some of them. The sample carries about 2 million clones, over 85% recorded once. The specimen was naive CD8+ T cells sorted from blood. The receptors were gathered from a man aged 18 to 29 in good health.

This chain links TRBV7-9 with TRBJ1-4, with 9 bases identical to TRBD1. The CDR3 covers 15 residues. Trimming took 5 bases from V and 8 from J; bases not matched to a gene: 9. In germline, CDR1 is SEHNR, CDR2 FQNEAQ (reference sequence). The DNA of the CDR3 is TGTGCCAGCAGCAATTTAGGGACAGGGAACGAAAAACTGTTTTTT. This translates into CASSNLGTGNEKLFF.

The chain is built from TRBV9 and TRBJ2-3, with unresolved D. Trimming shortened V by 0 bases and J by 0 bases, and 11 bases separated the two germline ends. The germline CDR1 and CDR2 sequences are SGDLS and YYNGEE. The CDR3 runs 16 residues. The CDR3 DNA reads TGTGCCAGCAGCGTAGCGCCAGTTGCTAGCACAGATACGCAGTATTTT. It encodes CASSVAPVASTDTQYF.

This rearrangement joins TRBV4-2 to TRBJ2-2; TRBD2 might be the D (5 bases). The CDR3 spans 15 residues. V was cut by 4 bases and J by 5 bases, with 14 bases left in between. Germline assignment: CDR1 LGHNA and CDR2 YNFKEQ. The CDR3 bases are TGTGCCAGCAGCCCTTTAGAGGGTGCGACCGGGGAGCTGTTTTTT. Amino acids: CASSPLEGATGELFF.

The chain uses TRBV5-5 and TRBJ2-7; D is undetermined. The CDR3 is 16 amino acids. Germline V gene sequence: CDR1 SGHKS, CDR2 YYEKEE (reference sequence). V dropped 0 bases and J dropped 0 bases, with 13 bases sitting between them. CDR3 loop: CASSLGPASSSYEQYF. The CDR3 coding sequence is TGTGCCAGCAGCTTGGGGCCGGCGTCAAGCTCCTACGAGCAGTACTTC.

J is TRBJ2-1 and V is TRBV19; 7 bases fit TRBD2. The CDR3 covers 16 residues. J was trimmed by 7 bases and V by 5 bases; bases with no gene match: 14. CDR1 is LNHDA and CDR2 is SQIVND in the germline V gene (reference sequence). CDR3 bases: TGTGCCAGTAGTGTCGCGGGAGAGGGTACGGGGAATGAGCAGTTCTTC. Protein sequence: CASSVAGEGTGNEQFF.

This clone was counted a few times. This rearrangement joins TRBV27 to TRBJ1-2; D is unclear. The CDR3 loop spans 13 amino acids. V was clipped by 0 bases and J by 8 bases, with 10 bases between them. Germline lookup yields CDR1 MNHEY and CDR2 SMNVEV (reference sequence). Here the CDR3 DNA reads TGTGCCAGCAGTTTATCGCGGGCTGGCGGCTACACCTTC. It codes for CASSLSRAGGYTF.

As concerns this clone: Other DNA sequences in the sample encode the same CDR3. The gene calls are TRBV6-5 and TRBJ2-5, with 7 positions matching TRBD1. The CDR3 totals 15 residues. From germline, CDR1 is MNHEY and CDR2 SVGAGI. With V trimmed by 0 bases and J by 3 bases, 4 bases remained unmatched. The CDR3 protein is CASSYSTGTEETQYF. DNA for the CDR3: TGTGCCAGCAGTTACTCGACCGGGACAGAAGAGACCCAGTACTTC.

The rearrangement joins TRBV6-5 to TRBJ1-2, with 9 nucleotides matching TRBD1. The germline V gene encodes CDR1 MNHEY and CDR2 SVGAGI. There are 15 residues in the CDR3. The ends lost 6 bases at V and 4 bases at J; junction bases unmatched: 9. CDR3 DNA sequence: TGTGCCAGCAGGTATCGGACAGGGGAATCCTATGGCTACACCTTC. It translates to CASRYRTGESYGYTF.

The V call is TRBV7-9, the J call TRBJ2-5; TRBD2 matches at 7 bases. Germline CDR1 and CDR2: SEHNR and FQNEAQ (reference sequence). The ends lost 1 base at V and 2 bases at J; junction bases unmatched: 10. CDR3 length: 17 amino acids. The CDR3 coding sequence is TGTGCCAGCAGCTTAGGTGGGGAGGGTGGGAATCAAGAGACCCAGTACTTC. Encoded protein: CASSLGGEGGNQETQYF.

The chain couples TRBV9 to TRBJ2-7; the D call may be TRBD1 or TRBD2 (5 bases each). CDR3 size: 16 residues. Per the germline V gene, CDR1 is SGDLS and CDR2 is YYNGEE. With 3 bases removed from V and 3 bases from J, the gap between germline ends came to 19 bases. The CDR3 sequence is CASSGRGDPTFYEQYF. CDR3 nucleotide sequence: TGTGCCAGCAGCGGGAGAGGGGACCCAACCTTCTACGAGCAGTACTTC.

The chain combines TRBV2 with TRBJ2-7; possibly TRBD1 or TRBD2 for D (5 bases each). Germline assignment: CDR1 SNHLY and CDR2 FYNNEI. This CDR3 has 18 amino acids. V lost 2 bases, J lost 0 bases, and 20 bases lay in between. CDR3 in amino acids: CASSEWGYKQTYSYEQYF. In nucleotides, the CDR3 is TGTGCCAGCAGTGAATGGGGGTATAAACAGACCTACTCCTACGAGCAGTACTTC.

Concerning this clone itself: The sample contains more than one DNA sequence encoding this CDR3. The rearrangement links TRBV6-5 to TRBJ2-2, with 8 bases that match TRBD1. CDR3 length equals 14 residues. V trimming: 0 bases; J trimming: 6 bases; junction bases outside the gene matches: 0. Germline assignment: CDR1 MNHEY and CDR2 SVGAGI. CDR3 amino acids: CASSYSTGAGELFF. In DNA, the CDR3 is TGTGCCAGCAGTTACTCGACAGGGGCCGGGGAGCTGTTTTTT.

The chain couples TRBV27 to TRBJ2-7; D unresolved. Trimming removed 5 bases at V and 6 bases at J, with 11 bases between. CDR3 length: 12 residues. CDR1 and CDR2 from the germline V gene are MNHEY and SMNVEV (reference sequence). CDR3 amino acids: CASSPPLGEQYF. The CDR3, as DNA: TGTGCCAGCAGTCCCCCTCTGGGCGAGCAGTACTTC.

V is TRBV4-3 and J is TRBJ2-1; D remains ambiguous. Trimming stripped 0 bases from V and 8 bases from J, with 8 bases between. Germline CDR1 is LGHNA and CDR2 is YSLEER. The CDR3 is made up of 13 amino acids. CDR3: CASSQEPGDEQFF. In DNA, the CDR3 is TGCGCCAGCAGCCAAGAGCCCGGTGATGAGCAGTTCTTC.

This chain uses TRBV6-4 with TRBJ1-4; possibly TRBD1 for D (6 bases). Germline CDR1 reads MRHNA; CDR2 reads SNTAGT. The CDR3 is made up of 15 amino acids. With 2 bases removed from V and 8 bases from J, the gap between germline ends came to 15 bases. As DNA, the CDR3 is TGTGCCAGCAGTGACGCCGGGGGGCGAGGGGAAAAACTGTTTTTT. The encoded protein is CASSDAGGRGEKLFF.

The chain joins TRBV27 to TRBJ2-2, with 11 bases matching TRBD1. The V and J ends lost 3 bases and 7 bases, in that order; junction bases with no gene match: 7. Germline lookup yields CDR1 MNHEY and CDR2 SMNVEV (reference sequence). The CDR3 contains 16 residues. CDR3 sequence: CASSLFGTGGIGELFF. CDR3 nucleotide sequence: TGTGCCAGCAGTTTGTTCGGGACAGGGGGTATCGGGGAGCTGTTTTTT.

The V call is TRBV5-4, the J call TRBJ2-1; D gene uncertain. Trimming took 2 bases from V and 7 from J, leaving 7 bases between them. Germline CDR1 is SGHNT and CDR2 is YYREEE (reference sequence). CDR3 length: 12 amino acids. This CDR3 reads CASSLILNEQFF. CDR3 nucleotide sequence: TGTGCCAGCAGCTTAATCTTGAATGAGCAGTTCTTC.

Turning to this clone: Mismatch with germline at one junction end may stem from a read error. This chain connects TRBV7-7 to TRBJ2-2, with 12 bases matching TRBD2. The CDR3 length is 17 residues. From germline, CDR1 is SSHAT and CDR2 FNYEAQ (reference sequence). The CDR3 spells CASSDHTPSGRAGELFF. The CDR3 nucleotides are TGTGCTAGCAGCGATCATACGCCTAGCGGGAGGGCCGGGGAGCTGTTTTTT.

The chain uses TRBV7-6 and TRBJ1-1; D call uncertain. Germline CDR1 SGHVS, CDR2 FNYEAQ. CDR3 length: 13 residues. The V gene lost 5 bases and the J gene lost 6 bases, with 13 bases spanning the gap. The CDR3 bases are TGTGCCAGCAGCCCCACGAGGACCTCTGAAGCTTTCTTT. Its protein product is CASSPTRTSEAFF.

The chain recombines TRBV5-1 with TRBJ2-5, with D possibly matching TRBD1 (5 bases). The V gene lost 3 bases and the J gene lost 6 bases, with 18 bases spanning the gap. The germline CDR1 and CDR2 sequences are SGHRS and YFSETQ. The CDR3 has 15 amino acids. The CDR3 DNA is TGCGCCAGCAGCTCCCGCCTTGACAGTAAGCAGACCCAGTACTTC. Its protein product is CASSSRLDSKQTQYF.